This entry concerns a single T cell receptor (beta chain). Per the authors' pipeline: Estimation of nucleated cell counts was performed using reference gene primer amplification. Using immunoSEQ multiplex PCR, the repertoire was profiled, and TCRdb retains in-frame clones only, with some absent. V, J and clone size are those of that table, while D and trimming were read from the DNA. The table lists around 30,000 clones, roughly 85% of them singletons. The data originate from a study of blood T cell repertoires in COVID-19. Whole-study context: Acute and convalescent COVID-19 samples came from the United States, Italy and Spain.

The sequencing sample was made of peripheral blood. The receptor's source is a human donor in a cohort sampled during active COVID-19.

CDR3 amino acids: CASSPRQGTSYEQYF. The DNA for the CDR3 is TGTGCCAGCAGTCCTCGACAGGGAACCTCCTACGAGCAGTACTTC. J is TRBJ2-7 and V is TRBV27, with TRBD1 identical over 7 bases. V shed 5 bases and J 0 bases; nucleotides not matched to a gene: 7. There are 15 residues in the CDR3. Germline CDR1 MNHEY, CDR2 SMNVEV (reference sequence).